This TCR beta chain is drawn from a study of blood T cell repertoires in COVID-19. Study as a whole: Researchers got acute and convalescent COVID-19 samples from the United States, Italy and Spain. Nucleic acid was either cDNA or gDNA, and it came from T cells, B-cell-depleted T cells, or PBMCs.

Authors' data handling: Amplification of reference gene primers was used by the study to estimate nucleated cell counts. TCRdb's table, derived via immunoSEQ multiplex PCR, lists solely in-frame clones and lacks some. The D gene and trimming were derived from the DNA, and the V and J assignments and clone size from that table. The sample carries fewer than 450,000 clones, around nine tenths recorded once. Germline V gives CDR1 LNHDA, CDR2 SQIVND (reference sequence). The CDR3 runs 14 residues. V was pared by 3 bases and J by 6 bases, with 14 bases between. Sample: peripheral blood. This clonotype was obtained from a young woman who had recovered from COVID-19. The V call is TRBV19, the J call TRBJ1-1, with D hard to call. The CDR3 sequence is CASSIEGGGSEAFF. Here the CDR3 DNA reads TGTGCCAGTAGTATTGAGGGAGGTGGTTCTGAAGCTTTCTTT.